The clone carrying this T cell receptor (beta chain) showed up just once. V was clipped by 4 bases and J by 2 bases, with 15 bases between them. This CDR3 has 16 amino acids. Germline V gives CDR1 SGHDT, CDR2 YYEEEE. This entry comes from a study of blood T cell repertoires in COVID-19. Individuals aged roughly 18 to 90 years were recruited from some 26 US areas. Clinical history as reported by participants underpinned cohort assignment. Within 2 weeks before study entry, exposed participants met a COVID-19 case. The repertoire was sequenced with immunoSEQ multiplex PCR; TCRdb's copy has only in-frame clones and lacks some. Counted here are under 300,000 clones, 88% occurring once; the ten biggest clones make up around 3.1%.

The clonotype was recovered from a woman in her forties who had been exposed to COVID-19. Sequencing used PBMCs or T cells enriched from blood (not recorded which). The chain is built from TRBV5-6 and TRBJ1-4; weak D call: TRBD1 (5 bases). The chain's CDR3 is CASSLAAAGTNEKLFF. In DNA, the CDR3 is TGTGCCAGCAGCCTTGCTGCCGCAGGGACTAATGAAAAACTGTTTTTT. Full variable domain (rest looked up from reference TRBV5-6 and TRBJ1-4): DAGVTQSPTHLIKTRGQQVTLRCSPKSGHDTVSWYQQALGQGPQFIFQYYEEEERQRGNFPDRFSGHQFPNYSSELNVNALLLGDSALYLCASSLAAAGTNEKLFFGSGTQLSVL.